The present entry profiles one TCR beta chain with its context. This clonotype was observed many times. It lacks a known antigen. Base qualities are not at hand, and no much larger clone is one base apart. Ophthalmopathy patients had moderately to severely active disease, Clinical Activity Score of at least 3, NOSPECS grade of at least 4, and disease duration under 3 months. Patients with other autoimmune diseases, uncontrolled infections, pregnancy or lactation were excluded from the study. Diagnosis was based on clinical symptoms, serum thyroxine, TRAb, thyroid ultrasound and orbital computed tomography. Ficoll-Paque density gradient centrifugation was used to isolate PBMCs from 8 to 10 ml of fresh peripheral blood. Total RNA was extracted with Trizol reagent and quality-checked on an Agilent 2100 Bioanalyzer. Looking up the germline V gene (reference sequence) yields CDR1 MNHEY and CDR2 SMNVEV. Including cysteine and phenylalanine, the CDR3 has 16 amino acids. Kept here is only the CDR3 DNA, which spans 48 bases and is read in frame from base 1. V has 6 bases trimmed and J has 4 bases trimmed; junction bases matching no gene number 14.

The sample comes from a study of Graves' ophthalmopathy and Graves' hyperthyroidism (dated by TCRdb to between 2017 and 2018). Regarding the research as a whole: Peripheral blood was collected before any treatment was given, at the time of initial diagnosis. The study used signatures of the TCR beta repertoire to tell Graves' ophthalmopathy apart from Graves' hyperthyroidism and to predict which patients would progress to ophthalmopathy. In total, 120 to 150 blood samples were TCR-sequenced: around 42 ophthalmopathy, under 80 hyperthyroidism and approximately 17 hyperthyroidism-to-ophthalmopathy patients. To explore V-J signatures that separate ophthalmopathy from hyperthyroidism, a discovery set of around 97 patients was enrolled, consisting of about 45 with ophthalmopathy and approximately 60 with stable hyperthyroidism. An independent validation cohort comprised around 20 hyperthyroidism patients and over 15 patients who later progressed from hyperthyroidism to ophthalmopathy. In roughly 6 hyperthyroidism patients, T-cell repertoires of thyroid tissue and blood were compared. After sampling, hyperthyroidism patients received methimazole starting at 30 mg daily, and ophthalmopathy patients received high-dose intravenous methylprednisolone. The 75 to 100 discovery patients were randomly split 7:3 into training and test sets.

For repertoire sequencing, the TCR beta CDR3 regions were amplified from RNA transcripts. HTBI primers and the Qiagen OneStep RT-PCR kit were used in a first-round RT-PCR, which was followed by a second-round multiplex PCR, size selection and purification. Libraries were sequenced on an Illumina HiSeq2000 using paired-end 100 bp reads. The published analysis was carried out like this. SOAPnuke was used to process the reads, removing any read that contained adapters or uncalled bases, had a mean Phred below 15, or lacked an exact match to the constant primer or identifier. COPE v1.2.5 was used to merge the high-quality paired reads. Each unique nucleotide sequence was treated as a clonotype, and MiTCR v1.1 was used to align the clonotypes to the IMGT TRB V, D and J references. The analysis was limited to V-J combinations with a frequency above 0.0001, which together covered roughly 99% of the repertoires. For each V-J combination, a TCR clonal expansion and chaos score was defined as F50 clonal expansion divided by the chaos observed in the TCRdist matrix. Welch's t-statistics and random forest were used to narrow the features down to more than 10 V-J combinations, which were then fed into a naive Bayes classifier. The Morisita-Horn index was used to measure how similar the thyroid and blood repertoires were. The public reads were reprocessed in TCRdb via fastp at Q25 and MiXCR, keeping in-frame beta chains. Every distinct CDR3 protein forms one entry, paired with its most common genes and DNA. TCRdb, not the authors, supplied the V and J calls. This sample gives some 170,000 distinct CDR3 sequences in total; 39% of them show up just once. Jointly, the top ten make up approximately 9% of the sample.

Here is what the overall study found, with its caveats: Among expanded thyroid clonotypes with frequency above 0.001, most also showed up in blood, which suggests that blood repertoires may reflect the thyroid immune response. Sample size was not predetermined statistically, and investigators were not blinded to group allocation. In validation, the model predicted ophthalmopathy progression with about 64% sensitivity and approximately 78% specificity; some twelve predicted patients were CT-confirmed with GO in a median of about 7.1 months. The 13-signature model separated ophthalmopathy from stable hyperthyroidism with 87.88% sensitivity and almost 84% specificity in cross-validation, and 80%/75% in the test set.

This sequence uses TRBV27 and TRBJ1-2; 7 junctional bases match TRBD1. Sequenced: peripheral blood. This receptor was taken from a young man with Graves' ophthalmopathy. Donor details come from another sample of the same person, matched by shared clones. The base sequence is TGTGCCAGCAGACCCCACTCAGGGGGAGAGAGCTATGGCTACACCTTC. The encoded protein is CASRPHSGGESYGYTF.